This TCR beta chain derives from a study of blood T cell repertoires in COVID-19. In this sample, this clone turned up once. Germline CDR1 and CDR2: LGHNT and FRNRAP. The CDR3 is 15 residues long. V lost 5 bases to trimming and J lost 0 bases, with 11 bases between them. Only in-frame clones appear in the TCRdb table, and some are missing; sequencing was by immunoSEQ multiplex PCR. The sample shows roughly 130,000 clones, about 83% of them seen only once. The chain recombines TRBV12-5 with TRBJ2-1; TRBD1 might be the D (6 bases). The sample was peripheral blood. The clonotype was recovered from a man in his fifties or sixties with acute or convalescent COVID-19. CDR3 nucleotides: TGTGCTAGTGGTACTGACAGGAACTCCTACAATGAGCAGTTCTTC. As protein: CASGTDRNSYNEQFF.